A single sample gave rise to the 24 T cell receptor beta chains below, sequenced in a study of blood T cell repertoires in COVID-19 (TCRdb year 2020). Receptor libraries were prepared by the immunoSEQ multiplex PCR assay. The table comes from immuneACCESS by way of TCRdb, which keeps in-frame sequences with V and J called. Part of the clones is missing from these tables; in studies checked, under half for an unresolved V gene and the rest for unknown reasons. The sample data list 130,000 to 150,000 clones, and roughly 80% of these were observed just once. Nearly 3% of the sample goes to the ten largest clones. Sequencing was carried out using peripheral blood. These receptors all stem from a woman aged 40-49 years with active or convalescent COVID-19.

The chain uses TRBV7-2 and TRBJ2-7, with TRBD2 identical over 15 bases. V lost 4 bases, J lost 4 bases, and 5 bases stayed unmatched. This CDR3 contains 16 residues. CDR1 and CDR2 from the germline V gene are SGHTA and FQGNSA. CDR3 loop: CASSSGLAGGWYEQYF. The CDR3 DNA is TGTGCCAGCAGCTCGGGACTAGCGGGAGGCTGGTACGAGCAGTACTTC.

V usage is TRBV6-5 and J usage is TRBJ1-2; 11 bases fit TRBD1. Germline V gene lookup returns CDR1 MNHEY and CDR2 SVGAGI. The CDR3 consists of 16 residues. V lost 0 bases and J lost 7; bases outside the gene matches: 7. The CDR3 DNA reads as TGTGCCAGCAGTTACTCCGCGGGACAGGGGGTGGGTGGCTACACCTTC. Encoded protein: CASSYSAGQGVGGYTF.

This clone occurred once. This CDR3 is CASSLGAVNQPQHF. Here the CDR3 DNA reads TGTGCCAGCAGCTTAGGGGCAGTCAATCAGCCCCAGCATTTT. The chain employs TRBV7-2 and TRBJ1-5; D gene uncertain. Germline CDR1 reads SGHTA; CDR2 reads FQGNSA. V was shortened by 1 base and J by 3 bases, with 7 bases between the two germline ends. The CDR3 has 14 residues.

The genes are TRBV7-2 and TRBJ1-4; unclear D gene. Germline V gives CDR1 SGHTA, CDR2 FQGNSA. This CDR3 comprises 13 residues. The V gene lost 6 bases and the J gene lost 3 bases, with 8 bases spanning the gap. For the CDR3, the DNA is TGTGCCAGCAGGGAGCCCTCTAATGAAAAACTGTTTTTT. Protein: CASREPSNEKLFF.

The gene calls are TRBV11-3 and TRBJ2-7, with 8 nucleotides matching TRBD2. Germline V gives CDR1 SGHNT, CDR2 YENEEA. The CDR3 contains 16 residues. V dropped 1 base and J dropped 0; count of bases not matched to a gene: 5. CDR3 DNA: TGTGCCAGCAGCTTAGTCGGCGGGAGGCCCTCCTACGAGCAGTACTTC. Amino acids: CASSLVGGRPSYEQYF.

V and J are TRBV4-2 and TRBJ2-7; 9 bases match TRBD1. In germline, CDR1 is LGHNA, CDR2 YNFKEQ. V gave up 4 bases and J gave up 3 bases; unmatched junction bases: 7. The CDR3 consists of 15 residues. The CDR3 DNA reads TGTGCCAGCAGCCCGGACAGGGGCACCTACTACGAGCAGTACTTC. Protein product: CASSPDRGTYYEQYF.

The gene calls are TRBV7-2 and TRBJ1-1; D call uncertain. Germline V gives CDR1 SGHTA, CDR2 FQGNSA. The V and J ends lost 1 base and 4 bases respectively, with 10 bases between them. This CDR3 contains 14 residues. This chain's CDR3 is CASSLVVGGTEAFF. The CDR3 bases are TGTGCCAGCAGCTTAGTGGTAGGAGGCACTGAAGCTTTCTTT.

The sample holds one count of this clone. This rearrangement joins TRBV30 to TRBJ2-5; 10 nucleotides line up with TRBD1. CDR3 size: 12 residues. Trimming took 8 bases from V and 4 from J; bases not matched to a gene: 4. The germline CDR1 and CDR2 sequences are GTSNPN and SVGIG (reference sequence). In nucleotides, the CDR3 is TGTGCCGGGGGACAGGGGAGAGAGACCCAGTACTTC. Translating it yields CAGGQGRETQYF.

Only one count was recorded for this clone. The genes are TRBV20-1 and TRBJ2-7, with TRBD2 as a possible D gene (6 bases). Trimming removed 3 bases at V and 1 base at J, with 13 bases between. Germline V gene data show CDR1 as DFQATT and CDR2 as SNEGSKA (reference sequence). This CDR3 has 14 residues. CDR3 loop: CSASWARDSYEQYF. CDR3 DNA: TGCAGTGCTAGTTGGGCGCGGGATTCCTACGAGCAGTACTTC.

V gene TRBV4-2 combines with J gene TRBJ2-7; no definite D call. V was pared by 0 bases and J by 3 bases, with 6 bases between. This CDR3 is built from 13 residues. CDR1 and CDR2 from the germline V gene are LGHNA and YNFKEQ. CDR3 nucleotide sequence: TGTGCCAGCAGCCAAGATCTAGGCTACGAGCAGTACTTC. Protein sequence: CASSQDLGYEQYF.

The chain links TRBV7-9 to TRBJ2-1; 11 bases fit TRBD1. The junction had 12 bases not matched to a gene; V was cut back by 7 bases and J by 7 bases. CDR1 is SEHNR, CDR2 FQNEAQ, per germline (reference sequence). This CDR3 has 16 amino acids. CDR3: CASISRAGQGGNEQFF. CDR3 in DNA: TGTGCCAGCATAAGTAGGGCGGGACAGGGGGGTAATGAGCAGTTCTTC.

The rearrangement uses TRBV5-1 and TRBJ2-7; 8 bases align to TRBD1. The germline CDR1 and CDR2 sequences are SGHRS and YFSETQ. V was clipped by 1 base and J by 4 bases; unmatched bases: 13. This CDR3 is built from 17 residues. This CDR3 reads CASSLWRQGILGYEQYF. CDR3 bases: TGCGCCAGCAGCTTGTGGAGACAGGGGATTCTTGGGTACGAGCAGTACTTC.

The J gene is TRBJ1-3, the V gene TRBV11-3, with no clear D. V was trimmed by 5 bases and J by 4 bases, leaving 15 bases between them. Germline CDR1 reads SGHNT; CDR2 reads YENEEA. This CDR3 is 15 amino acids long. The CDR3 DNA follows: TGTGCCAGCAGCCCAGGAGGGTCTAGCGGAAACACCATATATTTT. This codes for CASSPGGSSGNTIYF.

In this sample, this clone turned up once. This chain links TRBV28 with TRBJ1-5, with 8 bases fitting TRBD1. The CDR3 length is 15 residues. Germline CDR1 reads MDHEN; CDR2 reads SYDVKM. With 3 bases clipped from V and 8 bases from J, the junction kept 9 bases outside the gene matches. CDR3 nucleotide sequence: TGTGCCAGCAGTTTTGGGACAGGACCGGGGGAGCCCCAGCATTTT. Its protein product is CASSFGTGPGEPQHF.

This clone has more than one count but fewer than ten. The CDR3 sequence: CASSPQIGISGNTIYF. The DNA of the CDR3 is TGTGCCAGCAGTCCACAGATCGGGATCTCTGGAAACACCATATATTTT. This chain joins TRBV27 and TRBJ1-3; D unclear. The germline CDR1 and CDR2 sequences are MNHEY and SMNVEV (reference sequence). The germline V and J ends were trimmed by 5 bases and 0 bases, with 14 bases remaining between them. The CDR3 loop spans 16 amino acids.

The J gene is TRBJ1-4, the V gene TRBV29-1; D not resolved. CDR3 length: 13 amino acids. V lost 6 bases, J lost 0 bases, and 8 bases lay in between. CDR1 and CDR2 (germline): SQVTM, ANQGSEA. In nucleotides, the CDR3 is TGCAGCGTCTACGGTGCAACTAATGAAAAACTGTTTTTT. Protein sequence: CSVYGATNEKLFF.

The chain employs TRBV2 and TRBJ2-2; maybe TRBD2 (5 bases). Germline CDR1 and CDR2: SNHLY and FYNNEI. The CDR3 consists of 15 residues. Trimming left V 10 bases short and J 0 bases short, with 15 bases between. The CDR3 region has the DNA TGTGCCATTTCTAGCAAGCCGGCGAACACCGGGGAGCTGTTTTTT. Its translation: CAISSKPANTGELFF.

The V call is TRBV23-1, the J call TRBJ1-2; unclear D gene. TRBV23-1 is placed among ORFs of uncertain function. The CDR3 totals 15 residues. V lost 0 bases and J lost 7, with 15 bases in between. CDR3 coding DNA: TGCGCCAGCAGTCAATCCCTCCCGGGTCAAAGTGGCTACACCTTC. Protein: CASSQSLPGQSGYTF.

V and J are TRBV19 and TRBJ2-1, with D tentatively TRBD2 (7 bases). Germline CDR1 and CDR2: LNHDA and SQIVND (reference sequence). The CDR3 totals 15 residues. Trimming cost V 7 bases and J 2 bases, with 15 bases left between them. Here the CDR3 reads CASKRGGEAYNEQFF. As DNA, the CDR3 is TGTGCCAGTAAAAGGGGGGGGGAAGCCTACAATGAGCAGTTCTTC.

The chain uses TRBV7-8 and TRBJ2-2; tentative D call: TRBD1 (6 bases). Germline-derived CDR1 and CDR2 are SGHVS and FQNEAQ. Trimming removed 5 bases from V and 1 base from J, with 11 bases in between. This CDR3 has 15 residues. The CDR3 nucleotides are TGTGCCAGCAGCCTAGGACAGATGAACACCGGGGAGCTGTTTTTT. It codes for CASSLGQMNTGELFF. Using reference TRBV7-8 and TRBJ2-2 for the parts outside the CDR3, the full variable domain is GAGVSQSPRYKVAKRGQDVALRCDPISGHVSLFWYQQALGQGPEFLTYFQNEAQLDKSGLPSDRFFAERPEGSVSTLKIQRTQQEDSAVYLCASSLGQMNTGELFFGEGSRLTVL.

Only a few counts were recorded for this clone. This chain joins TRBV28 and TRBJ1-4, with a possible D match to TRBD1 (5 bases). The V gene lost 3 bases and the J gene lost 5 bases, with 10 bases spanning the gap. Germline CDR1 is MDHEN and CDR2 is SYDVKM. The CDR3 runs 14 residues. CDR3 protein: CASSLGGGNEKLFF. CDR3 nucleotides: TGTGCCAGCAGTTTGGGCGGGGGGAATGAAAAACTGTTTTTT. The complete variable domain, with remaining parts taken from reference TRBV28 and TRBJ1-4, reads DVKVTQSSRYLVKRTGEKVFLECVQDMDHENMFWYRQDPGLGLRLIYFSYDVKMKEKGDIPEGYSVSREKKERFSLILESASTNQTSMYLCASSLGGGNEKLFFGSGTQLSVL.

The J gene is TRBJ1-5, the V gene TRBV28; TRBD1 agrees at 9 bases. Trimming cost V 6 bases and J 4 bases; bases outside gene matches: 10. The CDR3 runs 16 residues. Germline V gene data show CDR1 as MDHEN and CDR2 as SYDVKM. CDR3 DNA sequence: TGTGCCAGCAGCTCCGGGACAGGGCCCCGAAATCAGCCCCAGCATTTT. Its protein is CASSSGTGPRNQPQHF.

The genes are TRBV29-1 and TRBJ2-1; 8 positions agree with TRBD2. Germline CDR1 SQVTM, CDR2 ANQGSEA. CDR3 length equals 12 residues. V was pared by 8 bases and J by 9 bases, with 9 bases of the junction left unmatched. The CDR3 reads CSSGLGISEQFF. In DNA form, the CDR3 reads TGCAGCTCGGGACTAGGGATATCTGAGCAGTTCTTC.

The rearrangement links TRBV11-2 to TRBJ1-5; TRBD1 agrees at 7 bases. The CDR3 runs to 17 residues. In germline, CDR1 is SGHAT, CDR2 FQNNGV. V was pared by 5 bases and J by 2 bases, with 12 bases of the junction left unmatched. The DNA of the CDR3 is TGTGCCAGCAGCGCCCGACAGGGTGGAATGGGCAATCAGCCCCAGCATTTT. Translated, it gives CASSARQGGMGNQPQHF. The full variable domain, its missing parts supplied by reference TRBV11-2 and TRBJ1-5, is EAGVAQSPRYKIIEKRQSVAFWCNPISGHATLYWYQQILGQGPKLLIQFQNNGVVDDSQLPKDRFSAERLKGVDSTLKIQPAKLEDSAVYLCASSARQGGMGNQPQHFGDGTRLSIL.